The 20 T cell receptor beta chains below all came from one sample that was sequenced in a study of cytomegalovirus exposure and HLA in healthy donors. The PCR had 60 Vbeta and 13 Jbeta primers. Profiled with immunoSEQ multiplex PCR; TCRdb holds only in-frame clones, not every one. The profile shows 85,000 to 100,000 clones, 80% to 90% of them singletons. Sequenced material: PBMCs. These receptors originate from a man younger than 35 in good health and CMV-seronegative.

The sample holds one count of this clone. The genes are TRBV5-1 and TRBJ2-7; 10 nucleotides line up with TRBD2. V trimming: 0 bases; J trimming: 4 bases; junction bases outside the gene matches: 4. Germline V gene data show CDR1 as SGHRS and CDR2 as YFSETQ. This CDR3 is 15 amino acids long. The CDR3 sequence: CASSLASGRGYEQYF. DNA of the CDR3: TGCGCCAGCAGCTTGGCTAGCGGGAGAGGTTACGAGCAGTACTTC.

The chain couples TRBV29-1 to TRBJ1-1, with TRBD1 matching 7 bases. This CDR3 spans 13 amino acids. Germline assignment: CDR1 SQVTM and CDR2 ANQGSEA. V gave up 6 bases and J gave up 1 base; unmatched junction bases: 5. CDR3 DNA: TGCAGCGTGGGACAGCGATCGAACACTGAAGCTTTCTTT. This gives the protein CSVGQRSNTEAFF.

The V gene is TRBV15, the J gene TRBJ1-4, with 7 bases fitting TRBD1. CDR3 size: 14 residues. V trimming: 3 bases; J trimming: 5 bases; junction bases outside the gene matches: 3. Germline V lookup: CDR1 LNHNV, CDR2 YYDKDF (reference sequence). CDR3 residues: CATSRDRTNEKLFF. The CDR3 DNA is TGTGCCACCAGCAGGGACAGGACAAATGAAAAACTGTTTTTT.

The rearrangement links TRBV7-3 to TRBJ2-7; 9 nucleotides align to TRBD1. The V segment lost 0 bases and the J segment 2 bases; nucleotides outside the gene matches: 2. The CDR3 is made up of 15 amino acids. Germline lookup yields CDR1 SGHTA and CDR2 FQGTGA. CDR3: CASSLTGTGPYEQYF. The DNA of the CDR3 is TGTGCCAGCAGCTTAACGGGGACAGGGCCCTACGAGCAGTACTTC.

The chain has TRBV29-1 and TRBJ2-1; D is undetermined. Trimming cost V 0 bases and J 0 bases, with 12 bases left between them. CDR1 SQVTM and CDR2 ANQGSEA come from the germline V gene. The CDR3 is made up of 16 amino acids. As DNA, the CDR3 is TGCAGCGTTGAAGAAGGCAGCGTGAGCTCCTACAATGAGCAGTTCTTC. It encodes CSVEEGSVSSYNEQFF.

The chain combines TRBV7-3 with TRBJ2-3, with 7 bases identical to TRBD2. The CDR3 is made up of 13 amino acids. Unmatched junction bases numbered 8, after V lost 8 bases and J lost 6 bases. Per the germline V gene, CDR1 is SGHTA and CDR2 is FQGTGA. The DNA for the CDR3 is TGTGCCAGCGGACTAGGCTCGCGGGATACGCAGTATTTT. It specifies CASGLGSRDTQYF.

The CDR3 DNA sequence: TGTGCCAGCAGTGGACACCAGCCCGATCAGCCCCAGCATTTT. It encodes CASSGHQPDQPQHF. The V gene is TRBV6-4, the J gene TRBJ1-5, with D unclear. Deletions cut 4 bases from V and 5 bases from J, with 12 bases between. This CDR3 spans 14 amino acids. Germline V lookup: CDR1 MRHNA, CDR2 SNTAGT.

This clone has just a few counts. A junction end diverges from the germline sequence, so it may reflect a read error. The chain recombines TRBV5-4 with TRBJ1-2, with 8 bases that match TRBD1. Germline V gives CDR1 SGHNT, CDR2 YYREEE (reference sequence). The CDR3 has 16 residues. DNA of the CDR3: TGCGCCAGCAGCCAAGATACGAGGACAGGGAACTATGGCTACACCTTC. As protein: CASSQDTRTGNYGYTF.

Turning to this clone: At one of its ends the junction is not consistent with the germline gene, which may arise from a read error. This rearrangement joins TRBV6-1 to TRBJ2-7; D may be TRBD1 (7 bases). The CDR3 length is 15 residues. Germline assignment: CDR1 MNHNS and CDR2 SASEGT. CDR3 loop: CASSGGGTAWREQYF. The CDR3 DNA reads TGTGCCAGTAGTGGTGGCGGGACAGCCTGGAGAGAGCAGTACTTC.

The chain's CDR3 is CASSIGVGYGYTF. DNA for the CDR3: TGTGCCAGTAGTATTGGAGTCGGCTATGGCTACACCTTC. The chain combines TRBV19 with TRBJ1-2; D gene uncertain. The V gene lost 3 bases and the J gene lost 4 bases, with 9 bases spanning the gap. The CDR3 totals 13 residues. Germline CDR1 is LNHDA and CDR2 is SQIVND (reference sequence). The full variable domain, its missing parts supplied by reference TRBV19 and TRBJ1-2, is DGGITQSPKYLFRKEGQNVTLSCEQNLNHDAMYWYRQDPGQGLRLIYYSQIVNDFQKGDIAEGYSVSREKKESFPLTVTSAQKNPTAFYLCASSIGVGYGYTFGSGTRLTVV.

The rearrangement joins TRBV11-2 to TRBJ1-6; TRBD1 aligns across 9 bases. Trimming cost V 5 bases and J 7 bases; bases outside gene matches: 6. Germline CDR1 is SGHAT and CDR2 is FQNNGV. The CDR3 extends over 15 amino acids. Here the CDR3 DNA reads TGTGCCAGCAGCCTACGACAGGGGGAGAATTCACCCCTCCACTTT. Translating it yields CASSLRQGENSPLHF.

The V gene is TRBV27, the J gene TRBJ1-5, with a possible D match to TRBD1 (6 bases). The CDR3 has 17 amino acids. V lost 7 bases to trimming and J lost 0 bases, with 19 bases between them. CDR1 is MNHEY and CDR2 is SMNVEV in the germline V gene (reference sequence). CDR3 nucleotide sequence: TGTGCCAGCAACCCCCTTTCCGACAGGTATAGCAATCAGCCCCAGCATTTT. Translation: CASNPLSDRYSNQPQHF.

The V call is TRBV27, the J call TRBJ2-1; 14 nucleotides agree with TRBD2. The V segment lost 4 bases and the J segment 9 bases; nucleotides outside the gene matches: 5. Looked up from germline, CDR1 is MNHEY and CDR2 is SMNVEV (reference sequence). This CDR3 is built from 15 residues. The CDR3 sequence: CASSSRLAGGSEQFF. CDR3 in DNA: TGTGCCAGCAGTTCTCGACTAGCGGGAGGGAGTGAGCAGTTCTTC.

The rearrangement links TRBV27 to TRBJ1-5, with 7 bases fitting TRBD1. The germline CDR1 and CDR2 sequences are MNHEY and SMNVEV (reference sequence). V dropped 6 bases and J dropped 7; count of bases not matched to a gene: 9. The CDR3 loop spans 14 amino acids. The CDR3 sequence is CASSVTGEGQPQHF. CDR3 bases: TGTGCCAGCAGCGTAACAGGGGAAGGGCAGCCCCAGCATTTT.

The chain couples TRBV9 to TRBJ1-2; D remains ambiguous. With 0 bases removed from V and 0 bases from J, the gap between germline ends came to 6 bases. The CDR3 runs to 14 residues. Per germline, CDR1 SGDLS and CDR2 YYNGEE. DNA of the CDR3: TGTGCCAGCAGCGTAGTAGGAGCTAACTATGGCTACACCTTC. Translating gives CASSVVGANYGYTF.

The chain recombines TRBV28 with TRBJ2-7; 7 nucleotides agree with TRBD1. V shed 7 bases, J shed 3 bases, and the junction held 12 bases outside the gene matches. CDR3 length: 15 amino acids. Germline lookup yields CDR1 MDHEN and CDR2 SYDVKM. CDR3 loop: CASNPETGSYYEQYF. The CDR3 DNA is TGTGCCAGCAACCCCGAGACAGGGTCCTACTACGAGCAGTACTTC. The full variable domain, in which reference TRBV28 and TRBJ2-7 provide the parts outside the CDR3, is DVKVTQSSRYLVKRTGEKVFLECVQDMDHENMFWYRQDPGLGLRLIYFSYDVKMKEKGDIPEGYSVSREKKERFSLILESASTNQTSMYLCASNPETGSYYEQYFGPGTRLTVT.

CDR3 amino acids: CASTNNRGSRTDTQYF. The DNA of the CDR3 is TGTGCCAGCACTAACAACAGGGGAAGTCGGACAGATACGCAGTATTTT. The chain employs TRBV25-1 and TRBJ2-3, with TRBD1 identical over 7 bases. The V gene end was trimmed by 7 bases and the J gene end by 3 bases; junction bases not matched to a gene: 13. The CDR3 sequence is 16 residues long. The V gene's germline CDR1 is MGHDK and CDR2 SYGVNS.

The V call is TRBV7-6, the J call TRBJ2-2; D is ambiguous. Trimming removed 1 base at V and 4 bases at J, with 13 bases between. CDR1 is SGHVS and CDR2 is FNYEAQ in the germline V gene. The CDR3 runs 16 residues. The CDR3 region is CASSLEAVRSTGELFF. CDR3 bases: TGTGCCAGCAGCTTAGAGGCGGTTAGATCCACCGGGGAGCTGTTTTTT.

The chain is built from TRBV5-1 and TRBJ2-5; 12 bases match TRBD2. This CDR3 contains 15 residues. Germline CDR1 and CDR2: SGHRS and YFSETQ. V shed 4 bases and J 5 bases; nucleotides not matched to a gene: 6. The CDR3 DNA reads as TGCGCCAGCAGCCCGGGACTAGCGGGCAGGGAGACCCAGTACTTC. It is translated as CASSPGLAGRETQYF. Supplemented by reference TRBV5-1 and TRBJ2-5, the full variable domain reads KAGVTQTPRYLIKTRGQQVTLSCSPISGHRSVSWYQQTPGQGLQFLFEYFSETQRNKGNFPGRFSGRQFSNSRSEMNVSTLELGDSALYLCASSPGLAGRETQYFGPGTRLLVL.

The genes are TRBV5-1 and TRBJ1-1; tentative D call: TRBD1 (5 bases). Germline lookup yields CDR1 SGHRS and CDR2 YFSETQ. V lost 4 bases and J lost 10, with 17 bases in between. The CDR3 is made up of 13 amino acids. The CDR3 DNA reads TGCGCCAGCAGCCCTGGGGACGGAGGGAGAGCTTTCTTT. Protein sequence: CASSPGDGGRAFF.